This is a list of T cell receptor beta chains from one sample in a study of CD8+CD57+ T cells in acquired aplastic anemia. One entry per CDR3 protein results from TCRdb running MiXCR on the reads. The sample records some 120,000 distinct CDR3 sequences, about 60% being singletons. The sample consisted of sorted CD4+, CD8+, or CD8+CD57+ T cells (not recorded which) from PBMCs. The origin of the receptors is a human donor with aplastic anemia. Both conserved end residues are part of each CDR3. The D gene is left open where the match is weak. Clone size is given for some rows only: seen once, a few or many times, or a class if the clone is expanded.

>-|TRBJ2-7|-|TRBV24-1|13
CATSAAQGGEQYF
TGTGCCACCAGTGCCGCACAGGGTGGCGAGCAGTACTTC
>-|TRBJ1-4|-|TRBV11-1|16
CASSLVWAVDHEKLFF
TGTGCCAGCAGCTTAGTCTGGGCAGTCGATCATGAAAAACTGTTTTTT
>-|TRBJ1-1|-|TRBV2|13
CASSGTPRTEAFF
TGTGCCAGCAGTGGGACGCCAAGAACTGAAGCTTTCTTT
>-|TRBJ2-5|-|TRBV5-4|14
CASSLEHEGETQYF
TGTGCCAGCAGCTTGGAACACGAGGGGGAGACCCAGTACTTC
>many|TRBJ2-7|-|TRBV7-9|14
CASSLGGGLNEQYF
TGTGCCAGCAGCTTAGGTGGGGGGCTAAACGAGCAGTACTTC
>-|TRBJ1-4|-|TRBV7-6|11
CASTLNEKLFF
TGTGCCAGCACCCTCAATGAAAAACTGTTTTTT
>many|TRBJ1-5|-|TRBV7-2|14
CASSLFTGNQPQHF
TGTGCCAGCAGCTTATTTACGGGGAATCAGCCCCAGCATTTT
>few|TRBJ1-5|-|TRBV24-1|13
CATSALKDQPQHF
TGTGCCACCAGTGCCCTAAAGGATCAGCCCCAGCATTTT
>-|TRBJ2-1|TRBD2|TRBV20-1|16
CSAREPTGTSGSEQFF
TGCAGTGCTAGAGAACCTACCGGGACTAGCGGCAGTGAGCAGTTCTTC
>few|TRBJ2-7|-|TRBV7-6|15
CASSSTQEPTGRQYF
TGTGCCAGCAGCTCCACCCAGGAACCTACTGGACGTCAGTACTTC
>-|TRBJ2-1|-|TRBV2|14
CASSILPGVDEQFF
TGTGCCAGCAGTATCCTCCCAGGGGTTGATGAGCAGTTCTTC
>-|TRBJ2-3|-|TRBV19|13
CASSLQGPDTQYF
TGTGCCAGTAGCCTCCAGGGTCCAGATACGCAGTATTTT
>-|TRBJ1-3|-|TRBV15|13
CATSERDVDTIYF
TGTGCCACCAGCGAGCGGGATGTCGACACCATATATTTT
>many|TRBJ2-7|-|TRBV5-5|16
CASSSPRATPSYEQYF
TGTGCCAGCAGCTCCCCCCGTGCTACCCCATCCTACGAGCAGTACTTC
>-|TRBJ1-1|-|TRBV6-1|15
CASSPGEIGATEAFF
TGTGCCAGCTCACCAGGCGAGATCGGGGCCACTGAAGCTTTCTTT
>-|TRBJ2-2|-|TRBV5-5|14
CASSLGGPTGELFF
TGTGCCAGCAGCTTGGGGGGGCCCACCGGGGAGCTGTTTTTT
>-|TRBJ1-1|-|TRBV25-1|15
CASSEGPREGTEAFF
TGTGCCAGCAGTGAGGGGCCCCGCGAGGGCACTGAAGCTTTCTTT
>many|TRBJ2-1|TRBD2|TRBV20-1|15
CSARKPGLGINEQFF
TGCAGTGCTAGAAAGCCGGGACTAGGGATAAATGAGCAGTTCTTC
>-|TRBJ2-6|-|TRBV6-4|15
CASSDQGSGANVLAF
TGTGCCAGCAGTGACCAGGGCTCTGGGGCCAACGTCCTGGCTTTC
>-|TRBJ2-2|-|TRBV10-3|13
CAISVGETGELFF
TGTGCCATCAGTGTAGGGGAGACCGGGGAGCTGTTTTTT
>few|TRBJ2-7|-|TRBV5-8|13
CASSQGAPYEQYF
TGTGCCAGCAGCCAAGGGGCACCCTACGAGCAGTACTTC
>-|TRBJ2-7|-|TRBV5-1|13
CASSLEGTYEQYF
TGCGCCAGCAGCTTAGAGGGGACCTACGAGCAGTACTTC
>-|TRBJ1-5|-|TRBV19|15
CASSVRVGGNQPQHF
TGTGCCAGTTCAGTCAGGGTTGGTGGCAATCAGCCCCAGCATTTT
>-|TRBJ1-2|TRBD1|TRBV15|15
CATGSTRTGSRGYTF
TGTGCCACCGGATCCACGCGGACAGGGTCTCGGGGCTACACCTTC
>many|TRBJ2-7|-|TRBV20-1|12
CSAPGPGMEQYF
TGCAGCGCCCCCGGCCCCGGGATGGAGCAGTACTTC
>-|TRBJ1-6|-|TRBV10-3|13
CAINREGGTPLHF
TGTGCCATCAACAGGGAGGGAGGAACACCCCTCCACTTT
>once|TRBJ1-6|TRBD1|TRBV10-2|17
CASSEPRGLSYNSPLHF
TGCGCCAGCAGTGAACCCAGGGGGCTCTCCTATAATTCACCCCTCCACTTT
>-|TRBJ1-2|TRBD1|TRBV2|15
CASRARQGERYGYTF
TGTGCCAGCAGGGCCCGACAGGGGGAAAGGTATGGCTACACCTTC